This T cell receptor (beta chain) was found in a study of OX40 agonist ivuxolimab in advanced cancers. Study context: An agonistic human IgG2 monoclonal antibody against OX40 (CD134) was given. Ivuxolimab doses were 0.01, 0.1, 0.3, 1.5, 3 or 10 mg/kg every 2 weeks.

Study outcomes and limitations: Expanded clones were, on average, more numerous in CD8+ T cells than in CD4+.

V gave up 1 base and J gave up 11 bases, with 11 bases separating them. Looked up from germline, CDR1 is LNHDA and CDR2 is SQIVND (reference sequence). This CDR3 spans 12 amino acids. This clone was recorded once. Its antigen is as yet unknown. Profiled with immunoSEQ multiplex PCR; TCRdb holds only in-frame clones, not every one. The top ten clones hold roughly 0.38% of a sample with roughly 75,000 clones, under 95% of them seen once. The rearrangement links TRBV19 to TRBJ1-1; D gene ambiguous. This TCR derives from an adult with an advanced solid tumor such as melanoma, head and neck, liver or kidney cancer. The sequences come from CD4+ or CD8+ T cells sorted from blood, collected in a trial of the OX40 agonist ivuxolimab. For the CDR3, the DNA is TGTGCCAGTAGTATAGTCGGCAGGCTTGCTTTCTTT. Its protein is CASSIVGRLAFF.